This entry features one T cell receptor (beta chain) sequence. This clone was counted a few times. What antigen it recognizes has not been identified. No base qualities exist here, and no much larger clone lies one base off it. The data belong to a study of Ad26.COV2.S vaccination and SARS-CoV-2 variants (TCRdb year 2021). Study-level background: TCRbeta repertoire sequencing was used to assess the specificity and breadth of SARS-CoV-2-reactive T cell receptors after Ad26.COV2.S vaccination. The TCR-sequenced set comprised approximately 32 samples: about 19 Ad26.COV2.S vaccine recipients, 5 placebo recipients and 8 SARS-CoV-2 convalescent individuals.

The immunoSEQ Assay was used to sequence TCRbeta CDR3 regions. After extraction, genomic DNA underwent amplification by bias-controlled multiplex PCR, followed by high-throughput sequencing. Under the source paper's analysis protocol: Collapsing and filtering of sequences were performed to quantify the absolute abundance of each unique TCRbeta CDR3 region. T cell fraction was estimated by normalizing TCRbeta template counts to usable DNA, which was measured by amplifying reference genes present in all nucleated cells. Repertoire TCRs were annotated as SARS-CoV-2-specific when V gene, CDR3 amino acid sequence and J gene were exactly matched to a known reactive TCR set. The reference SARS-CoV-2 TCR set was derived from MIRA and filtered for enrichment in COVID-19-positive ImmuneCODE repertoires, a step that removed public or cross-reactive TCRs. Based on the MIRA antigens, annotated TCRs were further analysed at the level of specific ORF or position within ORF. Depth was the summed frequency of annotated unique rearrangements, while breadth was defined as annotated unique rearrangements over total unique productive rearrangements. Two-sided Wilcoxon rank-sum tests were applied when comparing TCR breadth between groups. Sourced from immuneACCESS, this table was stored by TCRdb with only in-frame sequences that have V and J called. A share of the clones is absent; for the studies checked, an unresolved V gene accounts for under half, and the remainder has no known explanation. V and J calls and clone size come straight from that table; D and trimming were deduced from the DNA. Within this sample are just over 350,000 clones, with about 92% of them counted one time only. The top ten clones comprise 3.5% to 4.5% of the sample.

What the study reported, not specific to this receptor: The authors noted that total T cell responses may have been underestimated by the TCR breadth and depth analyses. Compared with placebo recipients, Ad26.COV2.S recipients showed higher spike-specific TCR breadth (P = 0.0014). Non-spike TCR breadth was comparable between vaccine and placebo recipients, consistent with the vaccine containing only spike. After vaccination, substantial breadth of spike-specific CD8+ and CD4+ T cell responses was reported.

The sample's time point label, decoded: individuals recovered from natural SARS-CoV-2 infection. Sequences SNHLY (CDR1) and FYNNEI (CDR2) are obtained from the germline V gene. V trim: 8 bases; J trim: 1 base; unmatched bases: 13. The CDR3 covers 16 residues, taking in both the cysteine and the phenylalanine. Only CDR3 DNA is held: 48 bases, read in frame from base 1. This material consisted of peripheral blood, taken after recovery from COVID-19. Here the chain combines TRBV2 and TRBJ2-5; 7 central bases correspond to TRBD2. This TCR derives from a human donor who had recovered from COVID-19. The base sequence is TGTGCCAGCGAAACCCTCTCGACTAGCCCCCAAGAGACCCAGTACTTC. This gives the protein CASETLSTSPQETQYF.